Listed below are T cell receptor beta chains from one sample, sequenced in a study of cytomegalovirus exposure and HLA in healthy donors. Assay: immunoSEQ multiplex PCR; the TCRdb copy retains only in-frame clones and omits some. The top ten hold roughly 0.38% of the sample, which has more than 150,000 clones, 80% to 85% seen once. Sequenced material: PBMCs. These receptors all stem from a boy aged 2 to 9 in good health and CMV-seronegative. Both conserved end residues are part of each CDR3. Fields, in order: J gene, V gene, CDR3 protein.

TRBJ2-5 TRBV29-1 CSVDQNRDTQAAPQETQYF
TRBJ2-7 TRBV6-1 CASSASGGRMYEQYF
TRBJ2-6 TRBV28 CASSLFKLLEGTVPSGANVLTF
TRBJ2-5 TRBV11-2 CASSFGIAGGEETQYF
TRBJ1-1 TRBV7-9 CASSPDRVYTEAFF
TRBJ1-2 TRBV6-5 CASSYSPVNYGYTF
TRBJ2-5 TRBV4-1 CASSQVFIRGRETQYF
TRBJ2-2 TRBV29-1 CSVASTGSGELFF
TRBJ2-1 TRBV5-6 CASSGTRGNEQFF
TRBJ1-1 TRBV9 CASSATDRPTEAFF
TRBJ2-1 TRBV2 CASIGTSGTREQFF
TRBJ1-2 TRBV7-9 CASSLGDRLNYGYTF
TRBJ2-3 TRBV11-2 CASSFNTDTQYF
TRBJ2-1 TRBV7-2 CASSLILASSYNEQFF
TRBJ2-5 TRBV7-2 CASSPQGGWGGETQYF
TRBJ2-3 TRBV30 CAWSVRLAGGADTQYF
TRBJ2-1 TRBV19 CASSPTSGRVEQFF
TRBJ2-2 TRBV7-9 CASSSNFGAGVRTGELFF
TRBJ2-7 TRBV5-1 CASSSGQDSYEQYF
TRBJ1-2 TRBV5-6 CASSFLDRKTYGYTF
TRBJ1-4 TRBV6-1 CASSEGQGATNEKLFF
TRBJ1-5 TRBV27 CASSFGTPYSNQPQHF
TRBJ1-5 TRBV19 CASTPWGRNRVNQPQHF
TRBJ1-5 TRBV5-4 CASSLDRSNQPQHF
TRBJ1-2 TRBV6-5 CASSYMDRNGYTF
TRBJ2-7 TRBV7-6 CASSLSPLQGPYEQYF
TRBJ2-3 TRBV28 CASAKRASTDTQYF
TRBJ2-6 TRBV12-5 CASGLVGSNSGANVLTF
TRBJ2-7 TRBV2 CASRRVSGREQYF
TRBJ1-2 TRBV5-1 CASSLAQSGNGYTF
TRBJ2-7 TRBV7-9 CASSLGTSGDLYEQYF
TRBJ2-2 TRBV29-1 CSVEEGGGPFF
TRBJ2-1 TRBV12-5 CASGPPQGNEQFF
TRBJ1-5 TRBV7-6 CASSLGAGQPQHF
TRBJ1-5 TRBV6-4 CASSDEGGQPQHF
TRBJ2-5 TRBV30 CAWNAGGLQETQYF
TRBJ1-6 TRBV5-1 CASRQGNSPLHF
TRBJ2-5 TRBV18 CASSPQGTSALLGETQYF
TRBJ1-5 TRBV28 CASSPRGRRSNQPQHF
TRBJ1-1 TRBV5-6 CASSLGQLEPEAFF
TRBJ1-4 TRBV19 CASSIYGGGNEKLFF
TRBJ2-3 TRBV7-9 CASSPRRSAGTDTQYF
TRBJ2-5 TRBV11-2 CASRLSGLETQYF
TRBJ2-3 TRBV7-9 CASSIQGAGGPDTQYF
TRBJ2-3 TRBV5-1 CASNEEGTSTDTQYF
TRBJ2-1 TRBV5-4 CASSRAGLAVPTSNEQFF
TRBJ1-5 TRBV7-9 CASSREGNSNQPQHF
TRBJ2-5 TRBV19 CASSIGEAGETQYF